This entry features one T cell receptor (beta chain) sequence. The antigen remains unidentified. The sample originates from a study of OX40 agonist ivuxolimab in advanced cancers. Study-wide background: Patients got intravenous ivuxolimab at 0.01 to 10 mg/kg every 2 weeks. Dose-escalation patients were diagnosed with hepatocellular carcinoma, melanoma, renal cell cancer or head and neck cancer. Overall study findings and caveats: Fewer expanded clones were found on average in CD4+ than in CD8+ T cells. Some patients without response likewise showed low normalized clonal expansion.

Data came from immunoSEQ multiplex PCR; TCRdb stores just in-frame clones and leaves some out. This table holds around 25,000 clones, around 81% found once. Trimming shortened V by 2 bases and J by 4 bases, and 12 bases separated the two germline ends. The CDR3 runs 15 residues. From germline, CDR1 is MDHEN and CDR2 SYDVKM. The rearrangement uses TRBV28 and TRBJ1-5; TRBD1 might be the D (5 bases). The TCR originated in an adult with an advanced solid tumor such as melanoma, head and neck, liver or kidney cancer. Sample: CD4+ or CD8+ T cells sorted from blood, taken in a trial of the OX40 agonist ivuxolimab. The CDR3 here is CASSLPVTENQPQHF. The CDR3 region has the DNA TGTGCCAGCAGTTTACCCGTGACAGAAAATCAGCCCCAGCATTTT.